This entry describes one TCR beta chain. The age range of participants was about 18 to 90 years, with residence in about two dozen US areas. In assigning cohorts, the study relied on participant-reported clinical history. In the study's own analysis: The assay estimated nucleated cells by amplifying reference gene primers. Sequenced by immunoSEQ multiplex PCR; TCRdb stores in-frame clones only, minus some. The D gene and trimming were derived from the DNA, and the V and J assignments and clone size from that table. The sample consists of some 290,000 clones, approximately 90% of them appearing once. The sample originates from a study of blood T cell repertoires in COVID-19. Study information: T cells, B-cell-depleted T cells, or PBMCs supplied cDNA or gDNA.

This CDR3 contains 13 residues. In germline, CDR1 is SGHRS, CDR2 YFSETQ. The trim removed 4 bases at V and 4 bases at J, leaving 4 bases unmatched. Sequenced material: PBMCs or T cells enriched from blood (not recorded which). The V gene is TRBV5-1, the J gene TRBJ1-2; 7 bases map to TRBD1. This receptor was obtained from a woman in her thirties or forties with acute COVID-19. CDR3 amino acids: CASSNRQGYGYTF. The CDR3 DNA reads as TGCGCCAGCAGCAACCGACAGGGCTATGGCTACACCTTC.